This T cell receptor beta chain was sequenced in a study of T cell changes during pregnancy in multiple sclerosis. CDR3 length equals 15 residues. Trimming took off 0 bases at V and 5 bases at J, with 11 bases between the two ends. Germline V gene data show CDR1 as MNHNS and CDR2 as SASEGT. Profiling relied on immunoSEQ multiplex PCR, and the TCRdb table lists in-frame clones only, not all of them. The profile covers some 50,000 clones, with 85% to 95% appearing a single time and 0.95% to 1% taken by the ten largest. The input for sequencing was peripheral blood, taken after pregnancy. This clonotype was sampled from a female donor with multiple sclerosis, enrolled in a pregnancy study. The chain combines TRBV6-1 with TRBJ1-5; D possibly corresponds to TRBD1 (5 bases). The CDR3 coding sequence is TGTGCCAGCAGTGAAGCCAGCCCCAGGGATCAGCCCCAGCATTTT. Protein sequence: CASSEASPRDQPQHF.